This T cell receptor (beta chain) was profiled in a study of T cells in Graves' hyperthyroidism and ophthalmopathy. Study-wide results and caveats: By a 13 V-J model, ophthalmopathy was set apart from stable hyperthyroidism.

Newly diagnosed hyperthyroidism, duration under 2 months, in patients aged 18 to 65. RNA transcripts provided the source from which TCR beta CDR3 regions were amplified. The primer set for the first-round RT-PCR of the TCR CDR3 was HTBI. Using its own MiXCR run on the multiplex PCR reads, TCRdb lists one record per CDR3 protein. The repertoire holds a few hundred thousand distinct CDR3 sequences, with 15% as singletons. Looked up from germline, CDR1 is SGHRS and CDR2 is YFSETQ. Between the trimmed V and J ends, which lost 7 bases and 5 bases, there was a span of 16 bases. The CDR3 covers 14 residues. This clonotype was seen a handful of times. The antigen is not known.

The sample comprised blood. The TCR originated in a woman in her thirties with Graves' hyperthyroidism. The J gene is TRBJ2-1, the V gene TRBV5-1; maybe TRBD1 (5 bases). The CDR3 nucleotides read TGCGCCAGCCGCACCTCCGACAGACACAATGAGCAGTTCTTC. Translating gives CASRTSDRHNEQFF. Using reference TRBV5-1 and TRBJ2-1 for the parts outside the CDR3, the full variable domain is KAGVTQTPRYLIKTRGQQVTLSCSPISGHRSVSWYQQTPGQGLQFLFEYFSETQRNKGNFPGRFSGRQFSNSRSEMNVSTLELGDSALYLCASRTSDRHNEQFFGPGTRLTVL.